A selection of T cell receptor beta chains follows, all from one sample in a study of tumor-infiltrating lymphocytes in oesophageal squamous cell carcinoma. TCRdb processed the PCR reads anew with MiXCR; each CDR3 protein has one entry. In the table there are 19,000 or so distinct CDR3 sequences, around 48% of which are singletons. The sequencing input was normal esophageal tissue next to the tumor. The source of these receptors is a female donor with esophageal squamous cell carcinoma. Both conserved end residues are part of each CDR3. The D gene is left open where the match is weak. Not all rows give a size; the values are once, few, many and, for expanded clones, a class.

CDR3nt: TGTGCCAGCAACCTTAGCGGGAGCAGGTCCTACAATGAGCAGTTCTTC
CDR3aa: CASNLSGSRSYNEQFF
d_gene: TRBD2
j_gene: TRBJ2-1
v_gene: TRBV6-1
abundance: NA

CDR3nt: TGCAGCGTTGATAGGCAGAACCAAGAGACCCAGTACTTC
CDR3aa: CSVDRQNQETQYF
d_gene: NA
j_gene: TRBJ2-5
v_gene: TRBV29-1
abundance: NA

CDR3nt: TGTGCCAGCAGCTTAGTGGCGGGAGTGGGTGTAGATACGCAGTATTTT
CDR3aa: CASSLVAGVGVDTQYF
d_gene: TRBD2
j_gene: TRBJ2-3
v_gene: TRBV11-2
abundance: NA

CDR3nt: TGTGCCAGCAGACCGGGACACCTTAGGTCCTCTAGCACAGATACGCAGTATTTT
CDR3aa: CASRPGHLRSSSTDTQYF
d_gene: NA
j_gene: TRBJ2-3
v_gene: TRBV12-3/TRBV12-4
abundance: few

CDR3nt: TGTGCCAGCAGCTGGACAGATGGGCAAGAGACCCAGTACTTC
CDR3aa: CASSWTDGQETQYF
d_gene: NA
j_gene: TRBJ2-5
v_gene: TRBV6-6
abundance: NA

CDR3nt: TGTGCCAGCTCCTCCGAAAGCTACAATGAGCAGTTCTTC
CDR3aa: CASSSESYNEQFF
d_gene: NA
j_gene: TRBJ2-1
v_gene: TRBV2
abundance: NA

CDR3nt: TGTGCCAGCAGCTTAAGGGATTCTAGCGGGGGCGCCGTTTTGTTCTTC
CDR3aa: CASSLRDSSGGAVLFF
d_gene: TRBD2
j_gene: TRBJ2-7
v_gene: TRBV11-2
abundance: few

CDR3nt: TGTGCCAGCAGCTTAGCGACTAGTACCGTCTCCTACAATGAGCAGTACTTC
CDR3aa: CASSLATSTVSYNEQYF
d_gene: NA
j_gene: TRBJ2-5
v_gene: TRBV7-8
abundance: NA

CDR3nt: TGTGCCAGCAGCCCCCCTTGGGGAGGGGAGACCCAGTACTTC
CDR3aa: CASSPPWGGETQYF
d_gene: TRBD2
j_gene: TRBJ2-5
v_gene: TRBV7-6
abundance: NA

CDR3nt: TGTGCCAGCTCACCCGATGGCACTGAAGCTTTCTTT
CDR3aa: CASSPDGTEAFF
d_gene: NA
j_gene: TRBJ1-1
v_gene: TRBV18
abundance: NA

CDR3nt: TGTGCCAGCAGTCTTGGGTACTCTGGGGCCAACGTCCTGACTTTC
CDR3aa: CASSLGYSGANVLTF
d_gene: NA
j_gene: TRBJ2-6
v_gene: TRBV6-2/TRBV6-3
abundance: NA

CDR3nt: TGTGCCAGCAGCCCGGGGACAGGGGGCAATGGCTACACCTTC
CDR3aa: CASSPGTGGNGYTF
d_gene: TRBD1
j_gene: TRBJ1-2
v_gene: TRBV4-2
abundance: few

CDR3nt: TGTGCCAGCACCAGTCTAGGACAGGGGGACCCCACCGGGGAGCTGTTTTTT
CDR3aa: CASTSLGQGDPTGELFF
d_gene: TRBD1
j_gene: TRBJ2-2
v_gene: TRBV11-2
abundance: NA

CDR3nt: TGTGCCGGAAGCCCGGAGGGGGCGGGACAAGAGACCCAGTACTTC
CDR3aa: CAGSPEGAGQETQYF
d_gene: NA
j_gene: TRBJ2-5
v_gene: TRBV5-4
abundance: NA

CDR3nt: TGTGCCAGCAGCTTGGGACTAGCGGGAGGCCCCGATACGCAGTATTTT
CDR3aa: CASSLGLAGGPDTQYF
d_gene: TRBD2
j_gene: TRBJ2-3
v_gene: TRBV11-2
abundance: NA

CDR3nt: TGTGCCAGCAGCTGGGGGAGCCTGGATACGCAGTATTTT
CDR3aa: CASSWGSLDTQYF
d_gene: NA
j_gene: TRBJ2-3
v_gene: TRBV5-6
abundance: many